Shown below are 14 T cell receptor beta chains from a single sample sequenced in a study of blood T cell repertoires in COVID-19. TCRdb's table, derived via immunoSEQ multiplex PCR, lists solely in-frame clones and lacks some. The table shows over 350,000 clones, with roughly 88% occurring only once. Source material: PBMCs or T cells enriched from blood (not recorded which). These receptors all come from a woman in her twenties or thirties with acute COVID-19.

This clone was observed a few times. V gene TRBV30 combines with J gene TRBJ1-1; D gene uncertain. This CDR3 comprises 12 residues. Trimming removed 4 bases from V and 4 bases from J, with 10 bases in between. Germline assignment: CDR1 GTSNPN and CDR2 SVGIG (reference sequence). CDR3 nucleotide sequence: TGTGCCTGGACCGAGGGCGGCACTGAAGCTTTCTTT. Its translation is CAWTEGGTEAFF.

The rearrangement uses TRBV19 and TRBJ1-2, with a weak D call TRBD1 (5 bases). Germline V gives CDR1 LNHDA, CDR2 SQIVND (reference sequence). The CDR3 contains 16 residues. The ends were cut back, 3 bases at V and 5 bases at J, with 19 bases in the middle. Here the CDR3 reads CASSIMGLNSLYGYTF. The CDR3, as DNA: TGTGCCAGTAGTATTATGGGACTCAACTCCCTATATGGCTACACCTTC.

This clone was seen once. This chain links TRBV3-1 (or the pseudogene TRBV3-2) with TRBJ1-5; D is perhaps TRBD1 (5 bases). Germline V gives CDR1 LGHDT, CDR2 YNNKEL (reference sequence). The CDR3 consists of 16 residues. Trimming cost V 0 bases and J 6 bases, with 15 bases left between them. The CDR3 region is CASSQEHGGVGQPQHF. The CDR3 DNA is TGTGCCAGCAGCCAAGAACATGGAGGGGTCGGTCAGCCCCAGCATTTT.

The chain links TRBV18 to TRBJ2-2; D gene unclear. Trimming pared 3 bases from V and 3 bases from J, leaving 14 bases between. CDR1 KGHSH and CDR2 LQKENI come from the germline V gene. This CDR3 region has 16 residues. The chain's CDR3 is CASSPLLAVYTGELFF. The DNA of the CDR3 is TGTGCCAGCTCACCCCTACTCGCGGTTTACACCGGGGAGCTGTTTTTT.

The J gene is TRBJ1-2, the V gene TRBV7-8; D gene ambiguous. From germline, CDR1 is SGHVS and CDR2 FQNEAQ. The ends were cut back, 0 bases at V and 6 bases at J, with 8 bases in the middle. The CDR3 has 13 residues. The CDR3 nucleotides are TGTGCCAGCAGCTTAGCCCAGGCAGATGGCTACACCTTC. This translates into CASSLAQADGYTF.

The chain carries TRBV7-2 and TRBJ1-5; possible D gene TRBD1, 6 bases. The CDR3 spans 15 residues. Germline CDR1 is SGHTA and CDR2 is FQGNSA. V was clipped by 4 bases and J by 3 bases, with 13 bases between them. CDR3: CASSSETGPNQPQHF. In DNA, the CDR3 is TGTGCCAGCAGCTCCGAGACAGGCCCCAATCAGCCCCAGCATTTT.

The J gene is TRBJ2-2, the V gene TRBV18; tentatively, D is TRBD1 (6 bases). Germline V lookup: CDR1 KGHSH, CDR2 LQKENI. There are 15 residues in the CDR3. Trimming took off 3 bases at V and 6 bases at J, with 14 bases between the two ends. The CDR3 protein is CASSPDWAGAGELFF. The CDR3 DNA is TGTGCCAGCTCACCGGATTGGGCAGGGGCCGGGGAGCTGTTTTTT.

This chain links TRBV19 with TRBJ2-2, with unresolved D. The CDR3 extends over 15 amino acids. Trimming cost V 1 base and J 2 bases, with 8 bases left between them. CDR1 and CDR2 (germline): LNHDA, SQIVND (reference sequence). CDR3 in amino acids: CASSIGGRNTGELFF. In DNA, the CDR3 is TGTGCCAGTAGTATAGGCGGCAGAAACACCGGGGAGCTGTTTTTT.

The chain uses TRBV5-1 and TRBJ2-1; TRBD2 matches at 12 bases. This CDR3 has 16 amino acids. V lost 0 bases to trimming and J lost 8 bases; unmatched junction nucleotides: 6. Germline CDR1 SGHRS, CDR2 YFSETQ. CDR3 nucleotide sequence: TGCGCCAGCAGCTTGGCTAGCGGGGGGGCGGTATATGAGCAGTTCTTC. Its protein is CASSLASGGAVYEQFF.

The J gene is TRBJ1-2, the V gene TRBV3-1 (or the pseudogene TRBV3-2), with TRBD1 matching over 7 bases. The CDR3 is made up of 13 amino acids. Germline CDR1 reads LGHDT; CDR2 reads YNNKEL (reference sequence). V lost 7 bases to trimming and J lost 0 bases; unmatched junction nucleotides: 2. CDR3 sequence (DNA): TGTGCCAGCATGGGACAGCCTAACTATGGCTACACCTTC. It codes for CASMGQPNYGYTF.

This clone turned up a few times. The CDR3 DNA sequence: TGCAGCGTGCCAAGCGGGTTTGGTCCTTTCACAGATACGCAGTATTTT. It yields the protein CSVPSGFGPFTDTQYF. The chain carries TRBV29-1 and TRBJ2-3; D might be TRBD2 (6 bases). There are 16 residues in the CDR3. V was trimmed by 6 bases and J by 2 bases, leaving 21 bases between them. Germline-derived CDR1 and CDR2 are SQVTM and ANQGSEA.

The chain has TRBV29-1 and TRBJ1-2; tentative D call: TRBD1 (5 bases). The V and J ends lost 4 bases and 2 bases respectively, with 11 bases between them. The germline gives CDR1 SQVTM, CDR2 ANQGSEA. This CDR3 is built from 13 residues. The CDR3 DNA reads as TGCAGCGTTGGCCAGGGAGGCAACTATGGCTACACCTTC. Amino acids: CSVGQGGNYGYTF.

The chain couples TRBV5-1 to TRBJ2-7; maybe TRBD2 (5 bases). CDR3 size: 16 residues. The V end lost 0 bases, the J end lost 0 bases, and 13 bases lay between the germline ends. The V gene's germline CDR1 is SGHRS and CDR2 YFSETQ. The CDR3 is CASSLGYTRSSYEQYF. The CDR3 DNA sequence: TGCGCCAGCAGCTTGGGGTATACTAGGAGCTCCTACGAGCAGTACTTC.

The rearrangement links TRBV19 to TRBJ1-2; D is possibly TRBD1 (6 bases). The CDR3 has 16 residues. V shed 4 bases and J shed 5 bases, with 20 bases lying between them. Looked up from germline, CDR1 is LNHDA and CDR2 is SQIVND (reference sequence). CDR3 in DNA: TGTGCCAGTAGTAATGCAGGGGCCTCCCCCGGGTATGGCTACACCTTC. The encoded protein is CASSNAGASPGYGYTF.